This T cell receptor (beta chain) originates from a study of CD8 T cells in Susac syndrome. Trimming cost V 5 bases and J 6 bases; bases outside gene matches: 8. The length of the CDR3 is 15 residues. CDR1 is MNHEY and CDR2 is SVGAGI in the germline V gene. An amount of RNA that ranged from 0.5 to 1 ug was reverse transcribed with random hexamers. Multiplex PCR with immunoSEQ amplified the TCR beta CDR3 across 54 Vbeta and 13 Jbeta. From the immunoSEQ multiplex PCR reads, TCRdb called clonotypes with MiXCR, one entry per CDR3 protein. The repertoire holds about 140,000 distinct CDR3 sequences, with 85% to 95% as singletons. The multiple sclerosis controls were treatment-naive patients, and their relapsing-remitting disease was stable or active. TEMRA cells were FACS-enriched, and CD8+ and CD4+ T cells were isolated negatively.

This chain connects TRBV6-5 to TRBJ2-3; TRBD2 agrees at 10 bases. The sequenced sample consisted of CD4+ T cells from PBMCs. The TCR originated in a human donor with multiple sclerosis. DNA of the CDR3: TGTGCCAGCAGTCTACTAGCGGGGATAGGGGATACGCAGTATTTT. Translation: CASSLLAGIGDTQYF.